Listed here are 27 T cell receptor beta chains from one sample, sequenced in a study of T cells after yellow fever vaccination. TCRdb re-called the 5' RACE reads through MiXCR, storing one row per CDR3 protein. Altogether about 75,000 distinct CDR3 sequences are present, approximately 7.3% being singletons, with the ten largest covering 25% to 35%. This material consisted of CD8+ T cells sorted from PBMCs, taken around 10 days after the first yellow fever vaccination. The receptors here all came from a man aged 18 to 30 who received the YFV17D yellow fever vaccine.

On this clonotype itself: A much more abundant neighbour one base away suggests this may be a read error. The chain combines TRBV5-1 with TRBJ2-5; TRBD1 agrees at 8 bases. The CDR3 totals 13 residues. Germline CDR1 SGHRS, CDR2 YFSETQ. Here the CDR3 reads CASSDLTGEIQYF. The CDR3 nucleotides are TGCGCCAGCTCAGATCTGACAGGGGAGATCCAGTACTTC.

The J gene is TRBJ1-5, the V gene TRBV27, with TRBD1 identical over 7 bases. This CDR3 is built from 16 residues. The V segment lost 3 bases and the J segment 0 bases; nucleotides outside the gene matches: 5. CDR1 MNHEY and CDR2 SMNVEV come from the germline V gene (reference sequence). The CDR3 coding sequence is TGTGCCAGCAGTTTGAGAAGGGGGCTTAGCAATCAGCCCCAGCATTTT. Residues: CASSLRRGLSNQPQHF.

This clonotype was seen many times. The chain has TRBV27 and TRBJ1-5; D possibly corresponds to TRBD1 (5 bases). The CDR3 covers 13 residues. V lost 5 bases and J lost 6, with 11 bases in between. Germline CDR1 is MNHEY and CDR2 is SMNVEV (reference sequence). The CDR3 sequence is CASSAGVLQPQHF. The CDR3, as DNA: TGTGCCAGCAGTGCGGGGGTCCTTCAGCCCCAGCATTTT.

This clonotype occurred many times. This chain joins TRBV7-9 and TRBJ1-2, with a tentative D call TRBD1 (5 bases). The CDR3 runs to 14 residues. The germline V gene has CDR1 SEHNR and CDR2 FQNEAQ (reference sequence). V was cut by 5 bases and J by 6 bases, with 16 bases left in between. CDR3 DNA: TGTGCCAGCAGCCACCCCCGGGGCCGGCATGGCTACACCTTC. This codes for CASSHPRGRHGYTF.

In this sample, this clonotype turned up many times. The chain carries TRBV13 and TRBJ2-7; 7 bases are shared with TRBD1. V was clipped by 5 bases and J by 2 bases; unmatched bases: 3. This CDR3 is built from 13 residues. Germline V gives CDR1 PRHDT, CDR2 FYEKMQ (reference sequence). DNA of the CDR3: TGTGCCAGCAGCAAAGGACAGGCCTACGAGCAGTACTTC. This codes for CASSKGQAYEQYF.

This chain connects TRBV28 to TRBJ2-5; D is unclear. Germline values: CDR1 MDHEN, CDR2 SYDVKM. Trimming removed 1 base at V and 3 bases at J, with 12 bases between. The CDR3 is 15 residues long. The CDR3 sequence: CASSLSALRKETQYF. The CDR3 DNA reads TGTGCCAGCAGTTTATCGGCTTTGCGGAAAGAGACCCAGTACTTC.

The sample holds many counts of this clonotype. This rearrangement joins TRBV7-2 to TRBJ1-5; D not resolved. The CDR3 extends over 14 amino acids. The V end lost 2 bases, the J end lost 3 bases, and 8 bases lay between the germline ends. Looked up from germline, CDR1 is SGHTA and CDR2 is FQGNSA. This chain's CDR3 is CASSLPGYNQPQHF. DNA for the CDR3: TGTGCCAGCAGCTTACCAGGTTACAATCAGCCCCAGCATTTT.

A few counts support this clonotype. For the CDR3, the DNA is TGTGCCAGCAGCTTAGAGGGCAGGCTAGTTGTAGCGCGAGAGACCCAGTACTTC. It is translated as CASSLEGRLVVARETQYF. The J gene is TRBJ2-5, the V gene TRBV11-2; maybe TRBD2 (5 bases). The CDR3 consists of 18 residues. Germline-derived CDR1 and CDR2 are SGHAT and FQNNGV. Deletions cut 0 bases from V and 4 bases from J, with 21 bases between.

This clonotype appeared a few times. The rearrangement joins TRBV6-2 or TRBV6-3 to TRBJ2-1; 8 bases align to TRBD1. CDR3 length equals 14 residues. The V gene end was trimmed by 5 bases and the J gene end by 10 bases; junction bases not matched to a gene: 10. Looked up from germline, CDR1 is MNHEY and CDR2 is SVGEGT. DNA for the CDR3: TGTGCCAGCAGTACCCCCGACAGGGGTCGGGAGCAGTTCTTC. It specifies CASSTPDRGREQFF.

This clonotype was counted between two and nine times. The chain uses TRBV7-6 and TRBJ2-4; TRBD1 aligns across 9 bases. After removal of 5 bases from V and 6 bases from J, the junction contained 5 bases not matched to a gene. The CDR3 is made up of 14 amino acids. From germline, CDR1 is SGHVS and CDR2 FNYEAQ. The CDR3 DNA reads as TGTGCCAGCAGCCCTGGGACAGGGACAAACATTCAGTACTTC. This gives the protein CASSPGTGTNIQYF.

This clonotype was picked up many times. This chain joins TRBV27 and TRBJ2-1; no clear D. From germline, CDR1 is MNHEY and CDR2 SMNVEV (reference sequence). The CDR3 spans 14 residues. Trimming shortened V by 5 bases and J by 14 bases, and 22 bases separated the two germline ends. CDR3 DNA: TGTGCCAGCAGTATAGGGTCTGACCTTAAGCTTGAGTTCTTC. Translating gives CASSIGSDLKLEFF.

V and J are TRBV12-3 or TRBV12-4 and TRBJ2-1, with D possibly matching TRBD1 (6 bases). The CDR3 has 15 residues. With 3 bases removed from V and 2 bases from J, the gap between germline ends came to 11 bases. CDR3 protein: CASSLKGVPYNEQFF. The CDR3 DNA reads as TGTGCCAGCAGTTTGAAGGGGGTCCCCTACAATGAGCAGTTCTTC.

This clonotype was observed at least ten times. The chain combines TRBV4-1 with TRBJ2-7; 7 bases line up with TRBD1. From germline, CDR1 is MGHRA and CDR2 YSYEKL. The CDR3 loop spans 13 amino acids. V was clipped by 2 bases and J by 10 bases; unmatched bases: 8. The chain's CDR3 is CASSQQGQPPQYF. The CDR3 DNA reads TGCGCCAGCAGCCAACAGGGACAGCCCCCTCAGTACTTC.

This clonotype was counted between two and nine times. The genes are TRBV10-3 and TRBJ2-3; 8 positions match TRBD1. Looked up from germline, CDR1 is ENHRY and CDR2 is SYGVKD. The trim removed 7 bases at V and 0 bases at J, leaving 15 bases unmatched. This CDR3 has 18 residues. CDR3 loop: CAINSPTQGAVSTDTQYF. The CDR3 nucleotides read TGTGCCATCAACTCTCCGACCCAGGGGGCGGTGAGCACAGATACGCAGTATTTT.

Many counts were recorded for this clonotype. This chain uses TRBV7-8 with TRBJ2-7, with no clear D. Germline V gene sequence: CDR1 SGHVS, CDR2 FQNEAQ. The ends were cut back, 5 bases at V and 3 bases at J, with 17 bases in the middle. The CDR3 extends over 15 amino acids. CDR3 in amino acids: CASSRHMTPYYEQYV. In DNA form, the CDR3 reads TGTGCCAGCAGCAGACACATGACACCTTACTACGAGCAGTACGTC.

At least ten counts were recorded for this clonotype. This chain joins TRBV24-1 and TRBJ2-1; 12 bases agree with TRBD2. The V gene end was trimmed by 5 bases and the J gene end by 3 bases; junction bases not matched to a gene: 4. CDR3 size: 16 residues. CDR1 is KGHDR and CDR2 is SFDVKD in the germline V gene. The DNA of the CDR3 is TGTGCCACCAGTGTAGGACTAGCGGGGATCTACAATGAGCAGTTCTTC. Amino acid sequence: CATSVGLAGIYNEQFF.

This clonotype showed up just a few times. The J gene is TRBJ1-5, the V gene TRBV12-3 or TRBV12-4; D gene ambiguous. V gave up 5 bases and J gave up 4 bases, with 9 bases separating them. This CDR3 has 13 residues. The CDR3 here is CASSNGPNQPQHF. The CDR3 DNA follows: TGTGCCAGCAGTAACGGGCCGAATCAGCCCCAGCATTTT.

This clonotype was detected many times. J is TRBJ1-2 and V is TRBV7-9, with D uncertain. Deletions cut 4 bases from V and 0 bases from J, with 18 bases between. From germline, CDR1 is SEHNR and CDR2 FQNEAQ (reference sequence). The length of the CDR3 is 17 residues. CDR3 in amino acids: CASSSETRTITNYGYTF. The CDR3 nucleotides read TGTGCCAGCAGCTCAGAGACCCGAACTATCACTAACTATGGCTACACCTTC.

This clonotype has at least ten counts. The J gene is TRBJ2-7, the V gene TRBV6-2 or TRBV6-3; a possible D gene is TRBD1 (5 bases). Germline values: CDR1 MNHEY, CDR2 SVGEGT. This CDR3 spans 13 amino acids. With 7 bases removed from V and 0 bases from J, the gap between germline ends came to 10 bases. CDR3 nucleotide sequence: TGTGCCAGCACCAGGGCCCACTCCTACGAGCAGTACTTC. Its translation: CASTRAHSYEQYF.

J is TRBJ1-3 and V is TRBV7-2; D is unclear. V lost 1 base, J lost 4 bases, and 11 bases lay in between. Germline V lookup: CDR1 SGHTA, CDR2 FQGNSA. The CDR3 is made up of 15 amino acids. CDR3 region: CASSLVGNPGNTIYF. The CDR3 region has the DNA TGTGCCAGCAGCTTAGTGGGAAACCCCGGAAACACCATATATTTT.

The chain is built from TRBV19 and TRBJ2-4; no definite D call. Trimming stripped 6 bases from V and 0 bases from J, with 15 bases between. Germline lookup yields CDR1 LNHDA and CDR2 SQIVND (reference sequence). The CDR3 contains 16 residues. Here the CDR3 DNA reads TGTGCCAGTAGGTTCATTGTTACCCAAGCCAAAAACATTCAGTACTTC. Amino acids: CASRFIVTQAKNIQYF.

This clonotype was detected a few times. V and J are TRBV6-2 or TRBV6-3 and TRBJ2-5; D is perhaps TRBD2 (6 bases). The CDR3 loop spans 15 amino acids. Trimming shortened V by 5 bases and J by 6 bases, and 19 bases separated the two germline ends. Germline CDR1 and CDR2: MNHEY and SVGEGT. The chain's CDR3 is CASSPRDWGWKTQYF. The CDR3 DNA is TGTGCCAGCAGTCCGAGGGACTGGGGCTGGAAGACCCAGTACTTC.

This clonotype has ten or more counts. The rearrangement joins TRBV5-1 to TRBJ2-3, with D unclear. Germline CDR1 is SGHRS and CDR2 is YFSETQ. V lost 2 bases to trimming and J lost 0 bases, with 10 bases between them. The CDR3 length is 15 residues. The chain's CDR3 is CASSLENLSTDTQYF. CDR3 bases: TGCGCCAGCAGCTTAGAAAACTTGAGCACAGATACGCAGTATTTT.

A few counts support this clonotype. This chain links TRBV5-4 with TRBJ1-1; tentative D call: TRBD1 (6 bases). In germline, CDR1 is SGHNT, CDR2 YYREEE (reference sequence). V lost 4 bases, J lost 5 bases, and 12 bases lay in between. This CDR3 region has 13 residues. CDR3 DNA sequence: TGTGCCAGCAGCCGTACAGGGCAAACTGAAGCTTTCTTT. It yields the protein CASSRTGQTEAFF.

This clonotype was found many times. The rearrangement uses TRBV6-5 and TRBJ2-7; 7 nucleotides align to TRBD2. Germline CDR1 reads MNHEY; CDR2 reads SVGAGI. The length of the CDR3 is 15 residues. After removal of 0 bases from V and 2 bases from J, the junction contained 4 bases not matched to a gene. The CDR3 coding sequence is TGTGCCAGCAGTTACTCCGTGGGGAGGGCCTACGAGCAGTACTTC. Translating gives CASSYSVGRAYEQYF.

The chain combines TRBV10-2 with TRBJ2-1, with 7 bases aligning to TRBD1. The germline gives CDR1 WSHSY, CDR2 SAAADI. CDR3 length: 13 residues. J gave up 4 bases and V 6 bases, and 3 bases lay outside the gene matches. The CDR3 loop reads CASRGQRYNEQFF. The DNA for the CDR3 is TGCGCCAGCAGGGGACAGCGATACAATGAGCAGTTCTTC.

This clonotype was observed a handful of times. The chain carries TRBV6-5 and TRBJ1-2; 8 bases map to TRBD1. CDR1 and CDR2 (germline): MNHEY, SVGAGI. The ends lost 0 bases at V and 1 base at J; junction bases unmatched: 1. This CDR3 region has 15 residues. CDR3 residues: CASSYSDRDNYGYTF. CDR3 in DNA: TGTGCCAGCAGTTACTCGGACAGGGATAACTATGGCTACACCTTC.